Reported below is one T cell receptor beta chain. Antigen specificity is unknown. The source of the sample is a study of cytomegalovirus exposure and HLA in healthy donors. The study's findings and limits: Subsequent analysis found a tendency for first-cohort TCR clusters to co-occur within the 110 or so validation repertoires. A few CMV-associated chains proved CMV antigen-specific in vitro.

Germline V gene lookup returns CDR1 SNHLY and CDR2 FYNNEI. V shed 1 base and J 2 bases; nucleotides not matched to a gene: 1. This CDR3 spans 14 amino acids. Measured with immunoSEQ multiplex PCR; TCRdb has only the in-frame clones, and not every one. The sample consists of approximately 200,000 clones, about 86% of them appearing once. This receptor was identified in a woman aged 18-29 years in good health and CMV-seronegative. Specimen: PBMCs. The chain employs TRBV2 and TRBJ2-7; 8 bases line up with TRBD1. CDR3 DNA: TGTGCCAGCAGTGAAGGGGGACAGGCCTACGAGCAGTACTTC. It codes for CASSEGGQAYEQYF. The whole variable domain, filled in from reference TRBV2 and TRBJ2-7, reads EPEVTQTPSHQVTQMGQEVILRCVPISNHLYFYWYRQILGQKVEFLVSFYNNEISEKSEIFDDQFSVERPDGSNFTLKIRSTKLEDSAMYFCASSEGGQAYEQYFGPGTRLTVT.